This T cell receptor (beta chain) was identified in a study of identical twins (dated by TCRdb to about 2016). Regarding the study in general: The study deep-sequenced TCR alpha and beta repertoires from monozygotic twins, unrelated adults of various ages and cord blood to test whether fetal clonotypes persist. To rule out contamination, the twin experiments were replicated at different times with different library preparation protocols.

Libraries were constructed by 5' RACE. Sequencing was carried out with an Illumina HiSeq 2000. Template switching introduced a universal primer binding site; the final cDNA contained a unique molecular identifier, enabling accurate counting of TCR cDNA molecules. Specific primers in the conserved constant-segment region were used to synthesize first-strand cDNA for TCR alpha and beta chains. Each cDNA library was double barcoded, with a SMART-Mk sample barcode plus Illumina barcodes, to control for contamination. TruSeq adapter sequences, together with Illumina sample barcodes, were added in two successive PCR steps. The Illumina HiSeq platform was used with custom primers to sequence TCR alpha and beta cDNA libraries. The authors processed their data as follows. Raw reads were processed with MiGEC to extract unique molecular identifiers, and MiXCR was used to determine CDR3 positions. For each individual, recombination models were inferred using an EM algorithm with the repgenHMM and IGoR tools. Shared clonotype analysis was performed with the tcR package in R, normalizing sharing by the product of cloneset sizes. Out-of-frame nonproductive sequences were analyzed to study raw recombination free of thymic and clonal selection effects. TCRdb itself trimmed the public reads at Q25 with fastp, ran MiXCR and retained productive beta chains. Rows matching on CDR3 protein sequence are summarized as one entry with the most common DNA and genes. The authors' filters were not applied to this entry. The sample table records approximately 1.8 million distinct CDR3 sequences; 25% to 35% of these occur just once. More than 0.25% of the sample is in the top ten clones.

This clonotype was seen a few times. Its antigen remains unidentified. No qualities accompany the bases; no much larger clone lies one base away. The investigation overall reported the following: Fewer insertions were carried by abundant cord blood beta clonotypes, a similar but weaker trend appeared in young adult naive repertoires, and no such trend appeared in memory repertoires. A weaker excess of twin sharing was found in beta out-of-frame sequences because the signal-to-noise ratio was lowered by fewer shared sequences. Invariant T cells such as MAIT and iNKT could partly confound zero-insertion analyses, though diverse VJ usage argued against this for most clonotypes. Recombination models systematically underestimated out-of-frame TCR alpha sharing in monozygotic twins but agreed with sharing between unrelated individuals. Because the same donors could not be followed over many years, the conclusions relied on cross-sectional statistical analysis. Compared with coincidental sharing between unrelated individuals, an excess of low generation-probability sequences was observed among out-of-frame TCR alpha sequences shared between twins.

In the germline V gene, CDR1 corresponds to SGHTA and CDR2 to FQGNSA. Unmatched junction bases come to 6, with V trimmed by 5 bases and J by 2 bases. The CDR3 goes from the cysteine to the phenylalanine over 15 residues. The kept DNA is CDR3 alone, 45 bases in frame from the first base. Every donor was a healthy Caucasian. This TCR derives from a newborn girl in good health. The sequencing sample was made of cord blood. The chain is encoded by TRBV7-2 joined to TRBJ2-3; 8 central bases correspond to TRBD2. The CDR3 is CASSPRTSPTDTQYF. The base sequence is TGTGCCAGCAGCCCAAGGACTAGCCCCACAGATACGCAGTATTTT.